This TCR beta chain appears in the sequencing data of a study of blood T cell repertoires in COVID-19. Each recovered donor of Cohort 3 presented with two negative PCRs, clearance, or symptom resolution. Clones were sequenced by immunoSEQ multiplex PCR, and TCRdb holds only the in-frame ones, with some missing. The sample has fewer than 200,000 clones, over 75% seen once. The TCR was taken from a woman under 30 who had recovered from COVID-19. The sequenced sample consisted of PBMCs or T cells enriched from blood (not recorded which).

The CDR3 DNA reads TGTGCCAGCAGCTTAGCGCCGGGGTGGGACACCGGGGAGCTGTTTTTT. Translated, it gives CASSLAPGWDTGELFF. V is TRBV7-6 and J is TRBJ2-2; D is perhaps TRBD2 (5 bases). The CDR3 loop spans 16 amino acids. The germline V gene has CDR1 SGHVS and CDR2 FNYEAQ. Trimming took off 0 bases at V and 3 bases at J, with 11 bases between the two ends.